One sample yielded the 18 T cell receptor beta chains listed below, sequenced in a study of cytomegalovirus exposure and HLA in healthy donors. PCR was performed using 60 Vbeta and 13 Jbeta primers. The repertoire was sequenced with immunoSEQ multiplex PCR; TCRdb's copy has only in-frame clones and lacks some. Among around 150,000 clones listed, approximately 61% were seen once. The sample taken for sequencing was PBMCs. The source is a woman in her thirties or forties in good health and CMV-seronegative.

This rearrangement joins TRBV5-8 to TRBJ2-5, with a possible D match to TRBD2 (6 bases). V was trimmed by 4 bases and J by 5 bases, leaving 21 bases between them. The germline CDR1 and CDR2 sequences are SGHTS and YDEGEE. The CDR3 runs to 16 residues. The CDR3 DNA reads TGTGCCAGCAGCACTGGAAGGGAGGCAGGGCTGGAGACCCAGTACTTC. This gives the protein CASSTGREAGLETQYF.

The rearrangement links TRBV5-1 to TRBJ2-1, with D perhaps matching TRBD2 (6 bases). Germline lookup yields CDR1 SGHRS and CDR2 YFSETQ. The CDR3 length is 16 residues. V was cut by 4 bases and J by 7 bases, with 21 bases left in between. The CDR3 protein is CASSPPRGGEVNEQFF. Written as DNA, the CDR3 is TGCGCCAGCAGCCCCCCGCGGGGCGGGGAGGTAAATGAGCAGTTCTTC. Based on the CDR3 plus reference TRBV5-1 and TRBJ2-1, the full variable domain is KAGVTQTPRYLIKTRGQQVTLSCSPISGHRSVSWYQQTPGQGLQFLFEYFSETQRNKGNFPGRFSGRQFSNSRSEMNVSTLELGDSALYLCASSPPRGGEVNEQFFGPGTRLTVL.

This clone appeared a few times. The chain links TRBV7-2 to TRBJ2-7; TRBD2 matches 7 bases. With 1 base clipped from V and 3 bases from J, the junction kept 3 bases outside the gene matches. The CDR3 has 14 amino acids. Germline loops: CDR1 SGHTA, CDR2 FQGNSA. CDR3 region: CASSLVAGDYEQYF. CDR3 DNA sequence: TGTGCCAGCAGCTTAGTTGCGGGGGACTACGAGCAGTACTTC.

The genes are TRBV7-2 and TRBJ1-2; TRBD1 matches at 10 bases. J gave up 4 bases and V 4 bases, and 6 bases lay outside the gene matches. The CDR3 runs 15 residues. From germline, CDR1 is SGHTA and CDR2 FQGNSA. Here the CDR3 DNA reads TGTGCCAGCAGCTCGACAGGGGGCGTTTCCTATGGCTACACCTTC. It yields the protein CASSSTGGVSYGYTF.

This clone has only one observation. This sequence joins TRBV30 and TRBJ1-6; 9 positions agree with TRBD1. V lost 3 bases, J lost 9 bases, and 9 bases stayed unmatched. The CDR3 length is 15 residues. CDR1 and CDR2 (germline): GTSNPN, SVGIG (reference sequence). The CDR3 loop reads CAWRAMGQGTSPLHF. DNA for the CDR3: TGTGCCTGGAGGGCGATGGGACAGGGTACTTCACCCCTCCACTTT.

The chain couples TRBV2 to TRBJ2-3; TRBD2 might be the D (5 bases). V was cut by 8 bases and J by 6 bases, with 12 bases left in between. Germline CDR1 is SNHLY and CDR2 is FYNNEI. This CDR3 spans 12 amino acids. This CDR3 is CASHGLGDTQYF. The CDR3 nucleotides read TGTGCCAGCCATGGACTTGGGGATACGCAGTATTTT. The full variable domain, its missing parts supplied by reference TRBV2 and TRBJ2-3, is EPEVTQTPSHQVTQMGQEVILRCVPISNHLYFYWYRQILGQKVEFLVSFYNNEISEKSEIFDDQFSVERPDGSNFTLKIRSTKLEDSAMYFCASHGLGDTQYFGPGTRLTVL.

This clone was picked up one time. This chain uses TRBV5-1 with TRBJ2-2; no definite D call. Trimming pared 5 bases from V and 1 base from J, leaving 9 bases between. The CDR3 extends over 14 amino acids. CDR1 and CDR2 (germline): SGHRS, YFSETQ. CDR3: CASSRSENTGELFF. In nucleotides, the CDR3 is TGCGCCAGCAGTCGGAGTGAGAACACCGGGGAGCTGTTTTTT.

This clone was detected only a few times. The V call is TRBV5-6, the J call TRBJ1-6; 9 bases are a match to TRBD1. The CDR3 has 14 amino acids. Germline V lookup: CDR1 SGHDT, CDR2 YYEEEE. The J segment lost 7 bases and the V segment lost 4 bases, leaving 3 bases of the junction unmatched. The CDR3 is CASSTGQGNSPLHF. In DNA, the CDR3 is TGTGCCAGCAGCACCGGACAGGGGAATTCACCCCTCCACTTT.

This chain joins TRBV15 and TRBJ2-2, with 9 bases that match TRBD1. Germline loops: CDR1 LNHNV, CDR2 YYDKDF (reference sequence). The CDR3 is made up of 15 amino acids. With V trimmed by 8 bases and J by 5 bases, 9 bases remained unmatched. The CDR3 sequence: CATGRDRELTGELFF. The CDR3 DNA sequence: TGTGCCACCGGGCGGGACAGGGAATTGACCGGGGAGCTGTTTTTT.

The chain joins TRBV21-1 to TRBJ1-4. TRBV21-1 is labeled a pseudogene. The CDR3 covers 17 residues. The CDR3 region is CASSNITSGGPCEKLFF. Here the CDR3 DNA reads TGTGCCAGCAGCAACATAACATCGGGAGGGCCTTGTGAAAAACTGTTTTTT.

The V and J genes are TRBV5-8 and TRBJ1-1; tentatively, D is TRBD1 (5 bases). The CDR3 runs 13 residues. Trimming shortened V by 4 bases and J by 13 bases, and 20 bases separated the two germline ends. In germline, CDR1 is SGHTS, CDR2 YDEGEE. This CDR3 reads CASSHVSRARIFF. In DNA, the CDR3 is TGTGCCAGCAGCCACGTTTCCAGGGCTAGAATTTTCTTT.

This rearrangement joins TRBV9 to TRBJ2-5; perhaps TRBD2 as D (6 bases). The CDR3 is 15 residues long. Germline CDR1 is SGDLS and CDR2 is YYNGEE. The V end lost 1 base, the J end lost 5 bases, and 15 bases lay between the germline ends. In nucleotides, the CDR3 is TGTGCCAGCAGCGTAAATGCGGGTGGGAGGGAGACCCAGTACTTC. Translating gives CASSVNAGGRETQYF.

This chain links TRBV27 with TRBJ2-5; 11 nucleotides align to TRBD1. Germline V lookup: CDR1 MNHEY, CDR2 SMNVEV (reference sequence). Germline trimming cut 0 bases from V and 1 base from J; bases unmatched to any gene: 4. The CDR3 runs to 17 residues. The CDR3, as DNA: TGTGCCAGCAGTTTATCAACCGGGACAGGGGGCCAAGAGACCCAGTACTTC. This translates into CASSLSTGTGGQETQYF.

This clone was picked up a small number of times. V is TRBV30 and J is TRBJ2-3; D is uncertain. Trimming took off 4 bases at V and 3 bases at J, with 5 bases between the two ends. CDR1 is GTSNPN, CDR2 SVGIG, per germline (reference sequence). CDR3 length equals 11 residues. The CDR3 DNA reads as TGTGCCTGGAAAGAGACAGATACGCAGTATTTT. Its protein is CAWKETDTQYF.

J is TRBJ2-3 and V is TRBV7-7; D may be TRBD2 (6 bases). In germline, CDR1 is SSHAT, CDR2 FNYEAQ (reference sequence). Trimming shortened V by 2 bases and J by 2 bases, and 11 bases separated the two germline ends. The CDR3 is 15 amino acids. In DNA form, the CDR3 reads TGTGCCAGCAGCTTATTTGGGGGGACCACAGATACGCAGTATTTT. Translated, it gives CASSLFGGTTDTQYF.

V and J are TRBV6-4 and TRBJ1-2, with a weak D call TRBD1 (5 bases). The germline CDR1 and CDR2 sequences are MRHNA and SNTAGT. This CDR3 has 14 residues. Trimming removed 3 bases at V and 4 bases at J, with 12 bases between. CDR3 protein: CASSDSGWTYGYTF. The CDR3 DNA is TGTGCCAGCAGTGATTCAGGGTGGACCTATGGCTACACCTTC.

The V and J genes are TRBV25-1 and TRBJ1-5; D ambiguous. The CDR3 has 15 amino acids. The germline CDR1 and CDR2 sequences are MGHDK and SYGVNS. V shed 3 bases and J shed 9 bases, with 18 bases lying between them. The CDR3 loop reads CASSEVDGGFGPQHF. CDR3 coding DNA: TGTGCCAGCAGTGAGGTTGACGGAGGCTTTGGGCCCCAGCATTTT.

The chain recombines TRBV6-5 with TRBJ1-1; a possible D gene is TRBD1 (6 bases). Germline CDR1 and CDR2: MNHEY and SVGAGI. CDR3 length: 15 amino acids. V lost 0 bases and J lost 4, with 12 bases in between. The CDR3 coding sequence is TGTGCCAGCAGTTACTCGCCCGGGACAAGCACTGAAGCTTTCTTT. Its protein is CASSYSPGTSTEAFF.